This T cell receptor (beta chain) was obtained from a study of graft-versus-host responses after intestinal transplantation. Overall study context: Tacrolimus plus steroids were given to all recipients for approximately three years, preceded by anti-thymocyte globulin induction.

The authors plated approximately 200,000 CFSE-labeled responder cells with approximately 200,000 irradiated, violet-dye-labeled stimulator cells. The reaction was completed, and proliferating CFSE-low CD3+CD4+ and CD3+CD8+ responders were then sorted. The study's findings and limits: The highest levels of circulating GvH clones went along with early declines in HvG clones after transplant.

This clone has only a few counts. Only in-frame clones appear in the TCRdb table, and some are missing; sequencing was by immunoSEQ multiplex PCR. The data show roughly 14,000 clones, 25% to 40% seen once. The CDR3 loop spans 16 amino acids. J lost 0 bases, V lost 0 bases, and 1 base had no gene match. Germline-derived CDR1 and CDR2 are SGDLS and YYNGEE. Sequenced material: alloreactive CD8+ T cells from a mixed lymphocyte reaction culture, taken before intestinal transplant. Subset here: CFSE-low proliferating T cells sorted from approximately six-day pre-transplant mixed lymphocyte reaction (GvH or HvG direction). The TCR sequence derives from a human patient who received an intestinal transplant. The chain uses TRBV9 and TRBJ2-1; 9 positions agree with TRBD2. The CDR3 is CASSVAAGGSYNEQFF. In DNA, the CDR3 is TGTGCCAGCAGCGTAGCAGCGGGGGGCTCCTACAATGAGCAGTTCTTC.